One and the same sample provided the 10 T cell receptor beta chains below, sequenced in a study of beta chain features in type 1 diabetes. Expressed TCRB transcripts were sequenced after all isolated RNA was converted to cDNA. Here immunoSEQ multiplex PCR was the method, and the copy in TCRdb shows in-frame clones only, minus some. Of some 140,000 clones in the sample, about a tenth were seen once. Specimen: central memory CD4+ T cells from blood. These receptors were taken from a man between 18 and 35 years old in good health.

This clone was detected only a few times. Written as DNA, the CDR3 is TGTGCCAGCTCACCGGGGAGTTCGGGGTGGAATGAGCAGTTCTTC. This gives the protein CASSPGSSGWNEQFF. The gene calls are TRBV18 and TRBJ2-1; D possibly corresponds to TRBD2 (5 bases). V shed 3 bases and J shed 7 bases, with 16 bases lying between them. The germline V gene has CDR1 KGHSH and CDR2 LQKENI. This CDR3 is built from 15 residues.

This clone was seen a handful of times. The CDR3 protein is CASSQPPAGGRRGYGYTF. CDR3 DNA: TGCGCCAGCAGCCAGCCTCCGGCAGGAGGTAGGAGGGGCTATGGCTACACCTTC. This rearrangement joins TRBV4-1 to TRBJ1-2; possible D gene TRBD1, 5 bases. V was shortened by 3 bases and J by 4 bases, with 24 bases between the two germline ends. The length of the CDR3 is 18 residues. Germline lookup yields CDR1 MGHRA and CDR2 YSYEKL.

This rearrangement joins TRBV18 to TRBJ2-3, with 7 bases that match TRBD2. The germline V gene has CDR1 KGHSH and CDR2 LQKENI. CDR3 length: 19 residues. J was trimmed by 4 bases and V by 3 bases; bases with no gene match: 19. In DNA, the CDR3 is TGTGCCAGCTCACCCCGCCCCCTCACCGGTGCGGGGGTGGCAGATACGCAGTATTTT. Encoded protein: CASSPRPLTGAGVADTQYF. Full variable domain (outside the CDR3, taken from reference TRBV18 and TRBJ2-3): NAGVMQNPRHLVRRRGQEARLRCSPMKGHSHVYWYRQLPEEGLKFMVYLQKENIIDESGMPKERFSAEFPKEGPSILRIQQVVRGDSAAYFCASSPRPLTGAGVADTQYFGPGTRLTVL.

The genes are TRBV7-9 and TRBJ2-7; tentative D call: TRBD2 (5 bases). Trimming removed 5 bases at V and 3 bases at J, with 17 bases between. CDR1 SEHNR and CDR2 FQNEAQ come from the germline V gene (reference sequence). CDR3 length: 15 residues. The CDR3 DNA reads TGTGCCAGCAGCGCTCTGGGTAATCGGGGCTACGAGCAGTACTTC. Protein: CASSALGNRGYEQYF. Combining the CDR3 with reference TRBV7-9 and TRBJ2-7 gives the whole variable domain DTGVSQNPRHKITKRGQNVTFRCDPISEHNRLYWYRQTLGQGPEFLTYFQNEAQLEKSRLLSDRFSAERPKGSFSTLEIQRTEQGDSAMYLCASSALGNRGYEQYFGPGTRLTVT.

This chain connects TRBV19 to TRBJ2-7; tentatively, D is TRBD1 (6 bases). Per germline, CDR1 LNHDA and CDR2 SQIVND (reference sequence). V shed 3 bases and J shed 2 bases, with 14 bases lying between them. There are 15 residues in the CDR3. The CDR3 region is CASSISGVTTYEQYF. The CDR3 nucleotides are TGTGCCAGTAGTATCTCAGGGGTGACAACCTACGAGCAGTACTTC.

Only a few counts were recorded for this clone. The J gene is TRBJ1-2, the V gene TRBV7-2; possibly TRBD1 for D (5 bases). Trimming cost V 4 bases and J 6 bases, with 15 bases left between them. The CDR3 is 14 amino acids. Per germline, CDR1 SGHTA and CDR2 FQGNSA. CDR3 DNA sequence: TGTGCCAGCAGCTCATCGAGCAGGGTGCATGGCTACACCTTC. Amino acid sequence: CASSSSSRVHGYTF. Full variable domain (missing parts from reference TRBV7-2 and TRBJ1-2): GAGVSQSPSNKVTEKGKDVELRCDPISGHTALYWYRQSLGQGLEFLIYFQGNSAPDKSGLPSDRFSAERTGGSVSTLTIQRTQQEDSAVYLCASSSSSRVHGYTFGSGTRLTVV.

This clone was observed many times. J is TRBJ2-1 and V is TRBV10-3; D might be TRBD1 (6 bases). Trimming removed 6 bases from V and 1 base from J, with 16 bases in between. CDR1 is ENHRY, CDR2 SYGVKD, per germline. This CDR3 comprises 16 residues. The CDR3 DNA sequence: TGTGCCATCAGGAGTGCACAGGGCTATTCCTACAATGAGCAGTTCTTC. It is translated as CAIRSAQGYSYNEQFF.

The chain couples TRBV27 to TRBJ1-2; D may be TRBD1 (5 bases). This CDR3 is built from 12 residues. V was clipped by 6 bases and J by 0 bases, with 5 bases between them. The germline V gene has CDR1 MNHEY and CDR2 SMNVEV (reference sequence). The CDR3 reads CASRTANYGYTF. The CDR3 DNA reads as TGTGCCAGCAGGACAGCTAACTATGGCTACACCTTC.

This clone came up a few times. The CDR3 reads CASSGQGGVYGYTF. Written as DNA, the CDR3 is TGTGCCAGCAGTGGACAGGGTGGCGTCTATGGCTACACCTTC. The genes are TRBV25-1 and TRBJ1-2; 7 nucleotides align to TRBD1. CDR1 is MGHDK, CDR2 SYGVNS, per germline. The V gene end was trimmed by 4 bases and the J gene end by 4 bases; junction bases not matched to a gene: 6. The CDR3 consists of 14 residues.

This clone was found many times. V and J are TRBV29-1 and TRBJ2-3, with TRBD2 matching over 9 bases. V lost 2 bases and J lost 4; bases outside the gene matches: 7. The CDR3 sequence is 15 residues long. Germline V CDR1 and CDR2: SQVTM, ANQGSEA. The CDR3 DNA sequence: TGCAGCGTTGAATATGGCGGGGGGGCACCAGATACGCAGTATTTT. Translation gives CSVEYGGGAPDTQYF.